These T cell receptor beta chains were read from a single sample in a study of blood T cells in healthy people across ages. In TCRdb, the 5' RACE reads were re-called with MiXCR into one record per CDR3 protein. The sample includes roughly 680,000 distinct CDR3 sequences, approximately 50% of them seen just once. Sample: blood. Every receptor here comes from an older woman in good health. Both conserved end residues are part of each CDR3. The D gene is left open where the match is weak. Expanded clones get a size class; other rows say once, few or many, or leave the size out.

size	V	D	J	DNA	CDR3
.	TRBV5-6	TRBD2	TRBJ2-1	TGTGCCAGCAGCTTGGCCGGGCTGGCGGGAGGCACCTACAATGAGCAGTTCTTC	CASSLAGLAGGTYNEQFF
.	TRBV12-3/TRBV12-4	.	TRBJ2-7	TGTGCCAGCAGGTTGGAGTCCTCCTACGAGCAGTACTTC	CASRLESSYEQYF
.	TRBV9	.	TRBJ2-3	TGTGCCAGCAGCGTGCGTCACTACACAGATACGCAGTATTTT	CASSVRHYTDTQYF
.	TRBV30	.	TRBJ2-7	TGCGCCTGGACACAGGGAACCTCCGAGCAGTACTTC	CAWTQGTSEQYF
.	TRBV6-5	TRBD1	TRBJ1-2	TGTGCCAGCAGTCGGGACAGGGCTAGCTACACCTTC	CASSRDRASYTF
.	TRBV12-3/TRBV12-4	TRBD1	TRBJ2-4	TGTGCCAGCAGTTTAACCGGGACAGGGAGAGACATTCAGTACTTC	CASSLTGTGRDIQYF
.	TRBV7-2	.	TRBJ2-5	TGTGCCAGCAGCGTAGGCCAGATCCAAGAGACCCAGTACTTC	CASSVGQIQETQYF
few	TRBV20-1	.	TRBJ2-7	TGCAGTTCCCTCGCTAACGGTTACGAGCAGTACTTC	CSSLANGYEQYF
.	TRBV28	TRBD2	TRBJ2-7	TGTGCCAGCAGTTCCCCGGGACTAGCGGGCTCCTACGAGCAGTACTTC	CASSSPGLAGSYEQYF
.	TRBV12-3/TRBV12-4	.	TRBJ1-1	TGTGCCAGCAGCAGACGGCAGAACACTGAAGCTTTCTTT	CASSRRQNTEAFF
.	TRBV2	TRBD1	TRBJ1-6	TGTGCCAGCAGCCGGGACAGGGGGTATTCACCCCTCCACTTT	CASSRDRGYSPLHF
.	TRBV12-3/TRBV12-4	.	TRBJ1-5	TGTGCCAGCAGTTTTTTTCGCAGGGGCTCCTCCAGTCAGCCCCAGCATTTT	CASSFFRRGSSSQPQHF
few	TRBV20-1	.	TRBJ1-4	TGCAGTGCTGACGGGCGGCCTAATGAAAAACTGTTTTTT	CSADGRPNEKLFF
.	TRBV9	TRBD2	TRBJ2-3	TGTGCCAGCAGCCGTAGGACCCTAGCGGGAGATGTAGATACGCAGTATTTT	CASSRRTLAGDVDTQYF
few	TRBV9	TRBD2	TRBJ2-3	TGTGCCAGCAGCGTTACTAGCGAGGGCACAGATACGCAGTATTTT	CASSVTSEGTDTQYF
.	TRBV5-4	.	TRBJ2-6	TGTGCCAGCAGCCGAGACGGGGGCTCTGGGGCCAACGTCCTGACTTTC	CASSRDGGSGANVLTF
.	TRBV20-1	TRBD2	TRBJ2-7	TGCAGTGCTAGGACTAGCTACAATGAGCAGTACTTC	CSARTSYNEQYF
.	TRBV4-3	TRBD2	TRBJ2-1	TGCGCCAGCAGCCAAGAACGCGGGAGAAACAATGAGCAGTTCTTC	CASSQERGRNNEQFF
.	TRBV6-2/TRBV6-3	TRBD2	TRBJ2-7	TGTGCCAGCAGTTTGACTAGCGCTAAGCTAAGCTCCTACAATGAGCAGTACTTC	CASSLTSAKLSSYNEQYF
.	TRBV18	.	TRBJ1-5	TGTGCCAGCTCACATGTGGATAGCAATCAGCCCCAGCATTTT	CASSHVDSNQPQHF
.	TRBV13	TRBD1	TRBJ2-5	TGTGCCAGCAGCTTAAGCCGCGAGACAGGGAAGGCGGTGGAGACCCAGTACTTC	CASSLSRETGKAVETQYF
few	TRBV27	.	TRBJ2-1	TGTGCCAGCAGTACGACGGGAAGCTACAATGAGCAGTTCTTC	CASSTTGSYNEQFF
once	TRBV20-1	.	TRBJ2-5	TGCAGTGCTCCTGGCGGGGGCTTCTACAATGAGCAGTACTTC	CSAPGGGFYNEQYF
.	TRBV2	.	TRBJ2-7	TGTGCCAGCACCCTTGACACTACCTCCTACGAGCAGTACTTC	CASTLDTTSYEQYF
few	TRBV28	TRBD2	TRBJ2-3	TGTGCCAGCAGTCCCCGGACTAGCGCAGGAGATACGCAGTATTTT	CASSPRTSAGDTQYF
.	TRBV2	TRBD1	TRBJ1-4	TGTGCCAGCAGCCGCGAAGGGGGCCAAGGGGGTGAAAAACTGTTTTTT	CASSREGGQGGEKLFF
few	TRBV5-1	.	TRBJ2-4	TGCGCCAGCAGCGACGCGGTAATAGCCAAAAACATTCAGTACTTC	CASSDAVIAKNIQYF
.	TRBV4-2	.	TRBJ2-1	TGTGCCAGCAGCCAAGAGCCAGGGCGCCACAATGAGCAGTTCTTC	CASSQEPGRHNEQFF
.	TRBV11-2	TRBD1	TRBJ2-5	TGTGCCAGCAGCTGGGACAGGGATGTTCTGTACTTC	CASSWDRDVLYF
many	TRBV20-1	TRBD1	TRBJ2-5	TGCAGTGCTACAAACAGGGGCTACAATGAGCAGTACTTC	CSATNRGYNEQYF
few	TRBV6-1	.	TRBJ2-7	TGTGCCAGCAGACAAGGACTAAATCTGTACGAGCAGTACTTC	CASRQGLNLYEQYF
few	TRBV11-2	TRBD1	TRBJ2-6	TGTGCCAGCAGTCAGACAGGGGGCTTTGGCTCTGGGGCCAACGTCCTGACTTTC	CASSQTGGFGSGANVLTF
many	TRBV29-1	.	TRBJ2-7	TGCAGCGTCGCTCACAGGGAAGGCCCTTCCTACGAGCAGTACTTC	CSVAHREGPSYEQYF
few	TRBV29-1	TRBD2	TRBJ2-1	TGCAGCGTTCCGTTAATATGGACTAGCGGGAGCAATGAGCAGTTCTTC	CSVPLIWTSGSNEQFF
few	TRBV9	TRBD1	TRBJ2-1	TGTGCCAGCAGCCCCGGACAGGGAAGGTATGAGCAGTTCTTC	CASSPGQGRYEQFF
.	TRBV7-3	.	TRBJ2-7	TGTGCCAGCAGCTTAGAAAACCAGGGGTACGAGCAGTACTTC	CASSLENQGYEQYF
.	TRBV3-1	.	TRBJ2-1	TGTGCCAGCAGTGAAGCGGGTACCTCCTACAATGAGCAGTTCTTC	CASSEAGTSYNEQFF
few	TRBV5-1	.	TRBJ1-2	TGCGCCAGCAGCTCTTTCGGGACCTCCAACCCTCTCTATGGCTACACCTTC	CASSSFGTSNPLYGYTF
.	TRBV4-3	TRBD2	TRBJ2-1	TGCGCCAGCAGCCGCACGCGAGCGGGAGGCTCCTACAATGAGCAGTTCTTC	CASSRTRAGGSYNEQFF
.	TRBV12-3/TRBV12-4	TRBD1	TRBJ2-3	TGTGCCAGCAGGTTACGGCCGGGACAGGGAACAGATACGCAGTATTTT	CASRLRPGQGTDTQYF
.	TRBV20-1	TRBD2	TRBJ2-3	TGCAGTGCTAGAGAGGCTAGCGGGGTGGCAGATACGCAGTATTTT	CSAREASGVADTQYF
few	TRBV5-1	.	TRBJ1-1	TGCGCCAGCATAAGAGATCCGAACACTGAAGCTTTCTTT	CASIRDPNTEAFF
.	TRBV4-3	.	TRBJ2-3	TGCGCCAGCAGCCAAGGCGCGGGTTTTCGGAGCACAGATACGCAGTATTTT	CASSQGAGFRSTDTQYF
.	TRBV6-6	.	TRBJ2-5	TGTGCCAGCAGTGACGGCCCGGTTGAAGAGACCCAGTACTTC	CASSDGPVEETQYF
.	TRBV10-3	.	TRBJ1-4	TGTGCCATCAGTGAATCAGGAGGGACTAATGAAAAACTGTTTTTT	CAISESGGTNEKLFF
many	TRBV5-1	.	TRBJ1-1	TGCGCCAGCAGCCCGGGTCCAGCCTTAATGAGCACTGAAGCTTTCTTT	CASSPGPALMSTEAFF
once	TRBV4-1	.	TRBJ1-4	TGCGCCAGCAGCCAAGATGGAGGGTCCGATGAAAAACTGTTTTTT	CASSQDGGSDEKLFF
few	TRBV3-1	TRBD2	TRBJ2-7	TGTGCCAGCAGCCAACCCTTCGGGGGGACCTACGAGCAGTACTTC	CASSQPFGGTYEQYF
.	TRBV20-1	TRBD1	TRBJ2-3	TGCAGTGCTAGAGATAGGCGACAGGGGGCGTACGATACGCAGTATTTT	CSARDRRQGAYDTQYF
.	TRBV5-6	TRBD1	TRBJ2-1	TGTGCCAGCAGCGCAAGGACAGGGATTTGGGAGCAGTTCTTC	CASSARTGIWEQFF
few	TRBV9	TRBD2	TRBJ2-2	TGTGCCAGCAGCGGGTGGACTAGCCGCGTAGTCACCGGGGAGCTGTTTTTT	CASSGWTSRVVTGELFF
once	TRBV3-1	.	TRBJ1-2	TGTGCCAGCAGCCCAGACGGGACGCCCGGCTCTGGCTACACCTTC	CASSPDGTPGSGYTF
.	TRBV24-1	TRBD2	TRBJ2-3	TGTGCCACCAGTGCCCCACTAGCGGGAGGAACAGATACGCAGTATTTT	CATSAPLAGGTDTQYF
once	TRBV27	.	TRBJ2-3	TGTGCCAGCAGTTTCACAGGGCTGTCAGATACGCAGTATTTT	CASSFTGLSDTQYF
.	TRBV12-3/TRBV12-4	.	TRBJ1-1	TGTGCCAGCAGTTCGGACGGGCGGATGAACACTGAAGCTTTCTTT	CASSSDGRMNTEAFF
.	TRBV2	TRBD1	TRBJ1-6	TGTGCCAGCAGGTGGGACAGGTCTAATTCACCCCTCCACTTT	CASRWDRSNSPLHF
.	TRBV9	.	TRBJ2-1	TGTGCCAGCAGCGAAAAGCGGCAGAGCTCCTACAATGAGCAGTTCTTC	CASSEKRQSSYNEQFF